This TCR beta chain was identified in a study of regulatory T cells in long-lasting Graves disease. Germline values: CDR1 WSHSY, CDR2 SAAADI. V was cut by 2 bases and J by 4 bases, with 23 bases left in between. The CDR3 length is 18 residues. Described time point: persistent/refractory GD, antithyroid drugs over 5 years with positive TRAb. PBMC RNA served as the TCR library source. The sample holds many counts of this clonotype. Library construction for TCR beta used iRepertoire HTBI primers and Arm-PCR of CDR3 regions. MiXCR, run by TCRdb on the multiplex PCR reads, gives a single entry per CDR3 protein. The sample contains roughly 400,000 distinct CDR3 sequences, under 25% of which appear only once.

The genes are TRBV10-2 and TRBJ2-5; no definite D call. This sample comprised peripheral blood mononuclear cells (PBMCs), obtained when the disease was refractory, from a patient treated with antithyroid drugs. This TCR was sampled from a female donor with Graves disease. The CDR3 nucleotides are TGCGCCAGCAGTGAGCCCCCGATGGGCGTTGGGGTCGGAGAGACCCAGTACTTC. This encodes CASSEPPMGVGVGETQYF.